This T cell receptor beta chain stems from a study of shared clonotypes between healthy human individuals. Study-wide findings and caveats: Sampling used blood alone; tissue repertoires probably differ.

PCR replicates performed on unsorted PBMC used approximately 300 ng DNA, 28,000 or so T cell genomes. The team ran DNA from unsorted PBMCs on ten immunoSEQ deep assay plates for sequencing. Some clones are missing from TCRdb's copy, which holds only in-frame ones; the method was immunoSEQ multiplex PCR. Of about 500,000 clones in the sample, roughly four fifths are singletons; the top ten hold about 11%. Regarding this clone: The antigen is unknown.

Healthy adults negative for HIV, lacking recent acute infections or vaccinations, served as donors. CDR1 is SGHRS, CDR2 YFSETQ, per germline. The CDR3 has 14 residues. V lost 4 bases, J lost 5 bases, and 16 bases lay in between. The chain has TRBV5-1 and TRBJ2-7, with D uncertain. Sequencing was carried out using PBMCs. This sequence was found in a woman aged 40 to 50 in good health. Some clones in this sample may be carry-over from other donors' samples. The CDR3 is CASSRLNNRDEQYF. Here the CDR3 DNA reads TGCGCCAGCAGCCGCCTAAACAACAGAGACGAGCAGTACTTC.